This T cell receptor beta chain is from a study of STAT5B mutations in CD4+ large granular lymphocyte leukemia. Germline V lookup: CDR1 SGHTA, CDR2 FQGNSA. This CDR3 is 12 amino acids long. Trimming pared 3 bases from V and 5 bases from J, leaving 8 bases between. The protocol was immunoSEQ multiplex PCR, while the TCRdb copy is restricted to in-frame clones and leaves out a portion. The data contain more than 20,000 clones, under 90% of them singletons. The sequence was obtained from a human donor in good health. The V gene is TRBV7-2, the J gene TRBJ2-7; maybe TRBD1 (5 bases). The specimen sequenced was CD4+ T cells from blood buffy coats. The CDR3 DNA sequence: TGTGCCAGCAGCTTGGACATGGACGAGCAGTACTTC. It yields the protein CASSLDMDEQYF.